The 22 T cell receptor beta chains listed next were all sequenced from one sample in a study of cytomegalovirus exposure and HLA in healthy donors. Both 60 Vbeta primers and 13 Jbeta primers went into the PCR. Using immunoSEQ multiplex PCR, the repertoire was profiled, and TCRdb retains in-frame clones only, with some absent. The repertoire has more than 150,000 clones, just over 75% of them found once; the top ten carry roughly 1.5%. The specimen was PBMCs. The receptors derive from a man younger than 35 in good health and CMV-seronegative.

The gene calls are TRBV9 and TRBJ2-2; possibly TRBD1 for D (5 bases). The CDR3 spans 15 residues. The ends were cut back, 0 bases at V and 2 bases at J, with 8 bases in the middle. The germline gives CDR1 SGDLS, CDR2 YYNGEE. The CDR3 bases are TGTGCCAGCAGCGTAGCAGGGTATAACACCGGGGAGCTGTTTTTT. Translated: CASSVAGYNTGELFF. Looking up the rest from reference TRBV9 and TRBJ2-2 gives the full variable domain: DSGVTQTPKHLITATGQRVTLRCSPRSGDLSVYWYQQSLDQGLQFLIQYYNGEERAKGNILERFSAQQFPDLHSELNLSSLELGDSALYFCASSVAGYNTGELFFGEGSRLTVL.

The chain links TRBV5-1 to TRBJ1-2; 9 bases align to TRBD1. CDR3 length equals 16 residues. Losses at the gene ends were 2 bases for V and 0 bases for J; bases not matched to a gene: 5. In germline, CDR1 is SGHRS, CDR2 YFSETQ. CDR3 residues: CASSLLQGATNYGYTF. In DNA, the CDR3 is TGCGCCAGCAGCTTACTACAGGGGGCTACTAACTATGGCTACACCTTC. The variable domain in full, with the rest retrieved from reference TRBV5-1 and TRBJ1-2, is KAGVTQTPRYLIKTRGQQVTLSCSPISGHRSVSWYQQTPGQGLQFLFEYFSETQRNKGNFPGRFSGRQFSNSRSEMNVSTLELGDSALYLCASSLLQGATNYGYTFGSGTRLTVV.

The chain couples TRBV9 to TRBJ2-3; weak D call: TRBD2 (5 bases). Trimming left V 4 bases short and J 5 bases short, with 11 bases between. This CDR3 comprises 13 residues. The V gene's germline CDR1 is SGDLS and CDR2 YYNGEE. CDR3 nucleotide sequence: TGTGCCAGCAGCCCCCGGGCGGGAGATACGCAGTATTTT. It encodes CASSPRAGDTQYF. Combining the CDR3 with reference TRBV9 and TRBJ2-3 gives the whole variable domain DSGVTQTPKHLITATGQRVTLRCSPRSGDLSVYWYQQSLDQGLQFLIQYYNGEERAKGNILERFSAQQFPDLHSELNLSSLELGDSALYFCASSPRAGDTQYFGPGTRLTVL.

This clone has a single count. The chain uses TRBV19 and TRBJ1-1, with D uncertain. V was shortened by 3 bases and J by 2 bases, with 10 bases between the two germline ends. The CDR3 runs to 14 residues. Germline V gene lookup returns CDR1 LNHDA and CDR2 SQIVND (reference sequence). Written as DNA, the CDR3 is TGTGCCAGTAGTATGCTTGAGATCAACACTGAAGCTTTCTTT. Translating gives CASSMLEINTEAFF.

CDR3 protein: CASEYGQVSNEQFF. The CDR3 DNA is TGTGCCAGCGAATACGGACAGGTTTCAAATGAGCAGTTCTTC. The rearrangement links TRBV11-3 to TRBJ2-1; 7 bases agree with TRBD1. The germline CDR1 and CDR2 sequences are SGHNT and YENEEA. V was pared by 8 bases and J by 7 bases, with 11 bases of the junction left unmatched. The length of the CDR3 is 14 residues.

The J gene is TRBJ1-6, the V gene TRBV6-1; TRBD1 matches 7 bases. Germline V lookup: CDR1 MNHNS, CDR2 SASEGT. The ends lost 2 bases at V and 10 bases at J; junction bases unmatched: 14. There are 17 residues in the CDR3. As DNA, the CDR3 is TGTGCCAGCAGTGAAAGGGTTTCGGACAGGTCACGGTCACCCCTCCACTTT. Translation gives CASSERVSDRSRSPLHF.

V usage is TRBV18 and J usage is TRBJ1-2; D is ambiguous. This CDR3 has 15 amino acids. Trimming removed 3 bases from V and 3 bases from J, with 14 bases in between. Germline lookup yields CDR1 KGHSH and CDR2 LQKENI. Written as DNA, the CDR3 is TGTGCCAGCTCACCGACACTTTTAACAGACTATGGCTACACCTTC. Protein product: CASSPTLLTDYGYTF.

This clone occurred a few times. The J gene is TRBJ1-1, the V gene TRBV6-5; D is perhaps TRBD1 (6 bases). V gave up 6 bases and J gave up 4 bases, with 15 bases separating them. The CDR3 covers 14 residues. Germline CDR1 and CDR2: MNHEY and SVGAGI. CDR3 bases: TGTGCCAGCAGCCCCCGGGCAGGGGCCACTGAAGCTTTCTTT. Amino acids: CASSPRAGATEAFF.

This clone has more than one count but fewer than ten. This sequence joins TRBV7-8 and TRBJ2-4, with 7 bases that match TRBD2. This CDR3 is 19 amino acids long. The V and J ends lost 1 base and 3 bases, in that order; junction bases with no gene match: 15. CDR1 and CDR2 (germline): SGHVS, FQNEAQ. The CDR3 DNA follows: TGTGCCAGCAGCTTAGTGTCCGCGGGGGACCCCCGGGACAAAAACATTCAGTACTTC. It codes for CASSLVSAGDPRDKNIQYF.

The V and J genes are TRBV9 and TRBJ2-2, with 9 bases that match TRBD2. V lost 2 bases, J lost 6 bases, and 8 bases stayed unmatched. The CDR3 length is 16 residues. CDR1 is SGDLS, CDR2 YYNGEE, per germline. The CDR3, as DNA: TGTGCCAGCAGCGTTGGGCGGGGGGGCAGGGCCGGGGAGCTGTTTTTT. Translating it yields CASSVGRGGRAGELFF.

This clone has only a few counts. This sequence joins TRBV2 and TRBJ2-7; D is unclear. The CDR3 is 12 amino acids. Germline CDR1 reads SNHLY; CDR2 reads FYNNEI. V was clipped by 4 bases and J by 6 bases, with 10 bases between them. In DNA, the CDR3 is TGTGCCAGCAGTGTACGCCTCGGCGAGCAGTACTTC. It specifies CASSVRLGEQYF.

As DNA, the CDR3 is TGTGCCAGCAGCGTAGCGGATAGCGGACACAATGAGCAGTTCTTC. Encoded protein: CASSVADSGHNEQFF. The chain carries TRBV9 and TRBJ2-1, with TRBD2 as a possible D gene (6 bases). V was trimmed by 0 bases and J by 5 bases, leaving 12 bases between them. This CDR3 has 15 amino acids. Looked up from germline, CDR1 is SGDLS and CDR2 is YYNGEE.

The rearrangement links TRBV7-8 to TRBJ2-7; 7 bases match TRBD1. This CDR3 is 15 amino acids long. Trimming took 5 bases from V and 1 from J; bases not matched to a gene: 8. CDR1 is SGHVS and CDR2 is FQNEAQ in the germline V gene. CDR3 loop: CASSPTGTASYEQYF. The CDR3 DNA is TGTGCCAGCAGCCCAACCGGGACAGCATCCTACGAGCAGTACTTC.

The chain employs TRBV6-5 and TRBJ2-1, with TRBD2 matching 9 bases. V trimming: 5 bases; J trimming: 0 bases; junction bases outside the gene matches: 2. CDR3 length equals 15 residues. Per the germline V gene, CDR1 is MNHEY and CDR2 is SVGAGI. The CDR3, as DNA: TGTGCCAGCAGTAGTAGCGGGAGCTCCTACAATGAGCAGTTCTTC. Encoded protein: CASSSSGSSYNEQFF.

The rearrangement uses TRBV2 and TRBJ1-3; D ambiguous. The germline V gene has CDR1 SNHLY and CDR2 FYNNEI. Trimming took 3 bases from V and 1 from J, leaving 4 bases between them. The CDR3 is made up of 13 amino acids. Written as DNA, the CDR3 is TGTGCCAGCAGTGACAGGTCTGGAAACACCATATATTTT. It yields the protein CASSDRSGNTIYF.

V is TRBV9 and J is TRBJ1-4; tentative D call: TRBD1 (5 bases). Germline V gene data show CDR1 as SGDLS and CDR2 as YYNGEE. The ends were cut back, 3 bases at V and 7 bases at J, with 13 bases in the middle. This CDR3 comprises 14 residues. DNA for the CDR3: TGTGCCAGCAGCGACCAGGCTGGGGCTGAAAAACTGTTTTTT. Protein sequence: CASSDQAGAEKLFF.

Of note for this clone: The same CDR3 arises from other DNA sequences in this sample as well. The V gene is TRBV7-9, the J gene TRBJ2-1, with 9 bases fitting TRBD2. There are 16 residues in the CDR3. Germline V gives CDR1 SEHNR, CDR2 FQNEAQ (reference sequence). Unmatched junction bases numbered 11, after V lost 8 bases and J lost 3 bases. The CDR3 nucleotides read TGTGCCAGCGGACGAAGCGGGACTAGCCGCTACAATGAGCAGTTCTTC. Translation: CASGRSGTSRYNEQFF.

The chain is built from TRBV25-1 and TRBJ1-1; no clear D gene. V was trimmed by 0 bases and J by 6 bases, leaving 8 bases between them. The V gene's germline CDR1 is MGHDK and CDR2 SYGVNS. The CDR3 length is 13 residues. The CDR3 reads CASSEYNRAEAFF. The CDR3 DNA sequence: TGTGCCAGCAGTGAATATAACCGCGCTGAAGCTTTCTTT.

The V and J genes are TRBV7-2 and TRBJ2-5, with D hard to call. Gene TRBJ2-7 matches the end of the DNA better, so the J call may be wrong. The CDR3 has 13 amino acids. From germline, CDR1 is SGHTA and CDR2 FQGNSA. CDR3 in amino acids: CASSPLGNGEQYF. The CDR3 DNA sequence: TGTGCCAGCAGCCCCTTGGGCAACGGCGAGCAGTACTTC.

The V gene is TRBV2, the J gene TRBJ1-2, with 10 bases matching TRBD1. From germline, CDR1 is SNHLY and CDR2 FYNNEI. There are 15 residues in the CDR3. Losses at the gene ends were 6 bases for V and 4 bases for J; bases not matched to a gene: 8. The CDR3 sequence is CASSYSGQGFYGYTF. The CDR3 DNA follows: TGTGCCAGCAGCTACTCGGGACAGGGGTTCTATGGCTACACCTTC.

The rearrangement links TRBV6-1 to TRBJ1-2; TRBD1 is a possible D gene (5 bases). The CDR3 totals 13 residues. Germline CDR1 is MNHNS and CDR2 is SASEGT. CDR3 bases: TGTGCTAGGAAGGGGCAGGCTAACTATGGCTACACCTTC. This codes for CARKGQANYGYTF.

The CDR3 sequence: CATSSNPLAGGNNEQFF. The CDR3 region has the DNA TGTGCCACCAGCTCCAACCCGTTAGCGGGGGGTAACAATGAGCAGTTCTTC. V usage is TRBV15 and J usage is TRBJ2-1, with TRBD2 matching over 10 bases. Trimming at V came to 5 bases and at J to 5 bases, leaving 12 bases not matched to a gene. The CDR3 runs 17 residues. CDR1 and CDR2 from the germline V gene are LNHNV and YYDKDF (reference sequence).